This TCR beta chain was observed in a study of cytomegalovirus exposure and HLA in healthy donors. Primers included in the PCR were 60 Vbeta and 13 Jbeta primers. Profiling relied on immunoSEQ multiplex PCR, and the TCRdb table lists in-frame clones only, not all of them. Of 75,000 to 100,000 clones listed, around 72% were seen once; the top ten hold roughly 9.7%. Study observations and caveats: In terms of immune exposure information, only CMV serostatus was available.

To note about this clone: Its target is not known.

The CDR3 spans 15 residues. Per germline, CDR1 SGDLS and CDR2 YYNGEE. V lost 0 bases to trimming and J lost 4 bases; unmatched junction nucleotides: 5. The sample was PBMCs. The chain uses TRBV9 and TRBJ2-3, with 7 nucleotides matching TRBD2. The sequence was collected from a man between 18 and 29 years old in good health and CMV-seropositive. The CDR3 sequence is CASSVVGGAPDTQYF. The CDR3 nucleotides are TGTGCCAGCAGCGTAGTGGGAGGGGCTCCAGATACGCAGTATTTT. Filled out from reference TRBV9 and TRBJ2-3, the complete variable domain reads DSGVTQTPKHLITATGQRVTLRCSPRSGDLSVYWYQQSLDQGLQFLIQYYNGEERAKGNILERFSAQQFPDLHSELNLSSLELGDSALYFCASSVVGGAPDTQYFGPGTRLTVL.